This TCR beta chain stems from a study of blood T cell repertoires in COVID-19. Whole-study context: The United States, Italy and Spain supplied acute and convalescent COVID-19 samples. Sample material is recorded as cDNA or gDNA derived from T cells, B-cell-depleted T cells, or PBMCs.

Per the authors' pipeline: Reference gene primer amplification gave nucleated cell count estimates. Assay: immunoSEQ multiplex PCR; the TCRdb copy retains only in-frame clones and omits some. Clonal size and the V and J genes are those of that table, whereas D and trimming came from the DNA. This sample has 390,000 or so clones, with around 89% found just once. Seattle participants joined during active infection and were tracked over time. Germline CDR1 reads KGHSH; CDR2 reads LQKENI. The junction had 10 bases not matched to a gene; V was cut back by 6 bases and J by 3 bases. The CDR3 extends over 15 amino acids.

Sequencing was done on a sample of peripheral blood. This clonotype was obtained from a woman aged 25 to 39 with COVID-19, enrolled during active disease. This chain joins TRBV18 and TRBJ1-1; 7 positions agree with TRBD1. The CDR3 protein is CASSPPNTGDTEAFF. The CDR3 nucleotides read TGTGCCAGCTCTCCTCCTAATACAGGGGACACTGAAGCTTTCTTT.